Described below is a single T cell receptor beta chain sequence and its context. The sample belongs to a study of blood T cell repertoires in COVID-19. Sequencing was performed with immunoSEQ multiplex PCR; in TCRdb, only in-frame clones are kept and a portion is missing. The sample lists about 120,000 clones, over 75% occurring once. Sample: peripheral blood. The source of this sequence is a man older than 75 with active or convalescent COVID-19.

In DNA form, the CDR3 reads TGTGCCAGTAGTATACTAGCGGGGGTGGATACGCAGTATTTT. This codes for CASSILAGVDTQYF. V usage is TRBV19 and J usage is TRBJ2-3, with 10 bases that match TRBD2. This CDR3 region has 14 residues. Trimming took 2 bases from V and 6 from J; bases not matched to a gene: 2. In germline, CDR1 is LNHDA, CDR2 SQIVND (reference sequence).